This is a list of T cell receptor beta chains from one sample in a study of shared clonotypes between healthy human individuals. Profiling relied on immunoSEQ multiplex PCR, and the TCRdb table lists in-frame clones only, not all of them. Found here are a few hundred thousand clones, almost 97% of them singletons; the top ten hold around 0.057%. The specimen sequenced was naive CD4+ T cells sorted from blood. These receptors originate from a woman between 25 and 40 years old in good health. The CDR3 runs from the conserved cysteine through the conserved F or W. The order of the fields is J gene, V gene, clone size, CDR3 protein. Size is stated for part of the rows, as once, few or many counts, or as a class when the clone is expanded.

J: TRBJ2-1
V: TRBV5-1
size: .
CDR3: CASSPSQFNEQFF

J: TRBJ2-4
V: TRBV6-5
size: .
CDR3: CASSYDPKNIQYF

J: TRBJ2-2
V: TRBV28
size: .
CDR3: CASSPGTSGTGELFF

J: TRBJ2-2
V: TRBV4-1
size: .
CDR3: CASSGGAYTGELFF

J: TRBJ2-1
V: TRBV11-1
size: .
CDR3: CASSLGRTNEQFF

J: TRBJ1-2
V: TRBV6-5
size: .
CDR3: CASTPGAGALGYTF

J: TRBJ2-1
V: TRBV4-2
size: .
CDR3: CASSQGSGRSYNEQFF

J: TRBJ1-3
V: TRBV21-1
size: .
CDR3: CASSQLGAEPGNTIYF

J: TRBJ2-5
V: TRBV5-1
size: .
CDR3: CASSLWAGAGQETQYF

J: TRBJ1-1
V: TRBV9
size: once
CDR3: CASSVAATPRGGTEAFF

J: TRBJ2-7
V: TRBV11-2
size: .
CDR3: CASNPAGPIYEQYF

J: TRBJ1-2
V: TRBV5-1
size: .
CDR3: CASSFRQGDSYGYTF

J: TRBJ1-1
V: TRBV6-6
size: .
CDR3: CASSLPSGEAFF

J: TRBJ2-5
V: TRBV28
size: once
CDR3: CASSLAVAGAETQYF

J: TRBJ2-1
V: TRBV27
size: .
CDR3: CASSPAGTSGSDEQFF

J: TRBJ2-7
V: TRBV14
size: .
CDR3: CASSLSVGSIYEQYF

J: TRBJ1-5
V: TRBV2
size: .
CDR3: CASRGLSRRPQHF

J: TRBJ2-1
V: TRBV14
size: .
CDR3: CASSRSRHNEQFF

J: TRBJ2-7
V: TRBV6-5
size: .
CDR3: CASSPTSSYEQYF

J: TRBJ2-7
V: TRBV6-1
size: .
CDR3: CASSILAGSYEQYF

J: TRBJ2-7
V: TRBV7-2
size: .
CDR3: CASSLLQPYEQYF

J: TRBJ1-2
V: TRBV5-8
size: .
CDR3: CASSLANRDMGTANYGYTF

J: TRBJ1-4
V: TRBV2
size: .
CDR3: CASRDDRAGEKLFF

J: TRBJ2-4
V: TRBV7-2
size: .
CDR3: CASSRAESYDIQYF

J: TRBJ2-3
V: TRBV5-8
size: .
CDR3: CASIGATSGRADTQYF

J: TRBJ1-5
V: TRBV19
size: .
CDR3: CASSIDPDRYSNQPQHF

J: TRBJ2-7
V: TRBV19
size: .
CDR3: CASSGSGRAYEQYF

J: TRBJ1-1
V: TRBV6-1
size: .
CDR3: CASSGTLNTEAFF

J: TRBJ2-1
V: TRBV11-3
size: .
CDR3: CASSYRPDRAGIHEQFF

J: TRBJ2-3
V: TRBV19
size: .
CDR3: CASSMLQGGDTQYF

J: TRBJ2-1
V: TRBV4-1
size: .
CDR3: CASSLPGPPGEQFF

J: TRBJ1-2
V: TRBV4-1
size: once
CDR3: CASSHGRGRYGYTF

J: TRBJ2-2
V: TRBV18
size: .
CDR3: CASSLVTHTGELFF

J: TRBJ2-2
V: TRBV5-4
size: .
CDR3: CASSLAGEYTGELFF

J: TRBJ2-7
V: TRBV5-1
size: .
CDR3: CASSLVAGGHYEQYF

J: .
V: TRBV28
size: .
CDR3: CASSSAPGQYEQYF

J: TRBJ2-5
V: TRBV4-1
size: .
CDR3: CASSQGVFGTSYGETQYF

J: TRBJ2-1
V: TRBV5-4
size: once
CDR3: CASSSKDRGDNEQFF

J: TRBJ1-1
V: TRBV5-1
size: .
CDR3: CASSLPTGADTEAFF

J: TRBJ2-3
V: TRBV18
size: .
CDR3: CASSPGSTDTQYF

J: TRBJ1-2
V: TRBV7-2
size: .
CDR3: CASSLGGIPGYTF

J: TRBJ2-5
V: TRBV2
size: .
CDR3: CASSASETSAQYF

J: TRBJ1-5
V: TRBV10-2
size: .
CDR3: CASTLDGTNQPQHF

J: TRBJ2-7
V: TRBV27
size: .
CDR3: CASSFGGILWEQYF

J: TRBJ1-1
V: TRBV30
size: .
CDR3: CAWSKGGGNTEAFF

J: TRBJ2-7
V: TRBV28
size: .
CDR3: CASSLGGGSSYEQYF

J: TRBJ2-3
V: TRBV10-3
size: .
CDR3: CAISEIIGGTDTQYF

J: TRBJ2-7
V: TRBV6-1
size: .
CDR3: CASSLTGGGPYEQYF